The rows below give T cell receptor beta chains drawn from one sample of a study of T cell repertoires in breast cancer. TCRdb analysed the emulsion pairing reads with MiXCR anew, one entry per CDR3 protein. The sample lists tens of thousands of distinct CDR3 sequences, roughly 42% occurring once. The specimen sequenced was CD8+ T cells. The receptors derive from a pool of human donors with breast cancer or a healthy control (not recorded which). Both conserved end residues are part of each CDR3. The D gene is left open where the match is weak. Size is stated for part of the rows, as once, few or many counts, or as a class when the clone is expanded.

TRBD1	few	TRBV24-1	TRBJ2-5	TGTGCCACCAGTGAACGGACAGGGGGCCTAGAGACCCAGTACTTC	CATSERTGGLETQYF
TRBD1	.	TRBV5-1	TRBJ1-1	TGCGCCAGCAGCTTGGAAGGGGGCCAGAACACTGAAGCTTTCTTT	CASSLEGGQNTEAFF
.	.	TRBV20-1	TRBJ1-6	TGCAGTGCTAGAGATTACGGGGGGTTCGATAATTCACCCCTCCACTTT	CSARDYGGFDNSPLHF
.	few	TRBV7-3	TRBJ1-1	TGTGCCAGCAGCAGAGGTAGAAACGGGAACACTGAAGCTTTCTTT	CASSRGRNGNTEAFF
.	.	TRBV20-1	TRBJ1-1	TGCAGTGCTAGAGATCCCGGAATGAGCACTGAAGCTTTCTTT	CSARDPGMSTEAFF
.	.	TRBV12-3/TRBV12-4	TRBJ1-5	TGTGCCAGCAGTTTAGGAGTCGGTTACAATCAGCCCCAGCATTTT	CASSLGVGYNQPQHF
TRBD1	few	TRBV7-2	TRBJ1-2	TGTGCCAGCAGCAGGAGGGGACAGTCCGATGGCTACACCTTC	CASSRRGQSDGYTF
TRBD2	.	TRBV2	TRBJ2-1	TGTGCCAGCAGCTCCCCAGGTAGCGGGGTGCAGTTCTTC	CASSSPGSGVQFF
.	few	TRBV7-8	TRBJ1-1	TGTGCCAGCAGCTTAGCGGTGCCAGGGGAAGCTTTCTTT	CASSLAVPGEAFF
TRBD1	.	TRBV5-1	TRBJ1-2	TGCGCCAGTCGGACAGGGGGTCAAGATGGCTACACCTTC	CASRTGGQDGYTF
.	few	TRBV24-1	TRBJ2-2	TGTGCCACCGGGGACGGTAGGACCGGGGAGCTGTTTTTT	CATGDGRTGELFF
TRBD1	few	TRBV28	TRBJ1-2	TGTGCCAGCAGACCAGGGGGGGGCTATGGCTACACCTTC	CASRPGGGYGYTF
TRBD1	.	TRBV27	TRBJ2-7	TGTGCCAGCAGTTTATACAGGGGCACCTACGAGCAGTACTTC	CASSLYRGTYEQYF
TRBD2	once	TRBV9	TRBJ2-1	TGTGCCAGCAGCGTAGATTGGGCGGGGGAATACAATGAGCAGTTCTTC	CASSVDWAGEYNEQFF
.	.	TRBV6-2/TRBV6-3	TRBJ2-3	TGTGCCAGCAGTTATAGGCTAGCGAAGACAGATACGCAGTATTTT	CASSYRLAKTDTQYF
TRBD2	.	TRBV7-2	TRBJ2-5	TGTGCCAGCAGCTTAGTCGGGACTAGCGCACAAGAGACCCAGTACTTC	CASSLVGTSAQETQYF
TRBD2	.	TRBV29-1	TRBJ2-3	TGCAGCGTTGCCAGCGGGGGGCTTGGTGGTACGCAGTATTTT	CSVASGGLGGTQYF
.	.	TRBV14	TRBJ1-4	TGTGCCAGCAGCCCCCGAGCCGGGGCTAATGAAAAACTGTTTTTT	CASSPRAGANEKLFF
.	many	TRBV3-1	TRBJ1-1	TGTGCCAGCAGCCAAGACCGTAGTGAAGCTTTCTTT	CASSQDRSEAFF
.	.	TRBV6-2/TRBV6-3	TRBJ1-1	TGTGCCAGCAGTTACAGTCAAATGAACACTAAAGCTTTCTTT	CASSYSQMNTKAFF